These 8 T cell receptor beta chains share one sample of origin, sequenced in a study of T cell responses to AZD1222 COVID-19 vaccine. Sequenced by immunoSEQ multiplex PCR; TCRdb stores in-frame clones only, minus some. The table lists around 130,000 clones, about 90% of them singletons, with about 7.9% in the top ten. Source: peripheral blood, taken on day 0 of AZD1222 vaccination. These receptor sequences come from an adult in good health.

The CDR3 region is CASSYSDIDLEKLFF. The CDR3 DNA follows: TGTGCCAGCAGTTACTCGGACATAGATCTTGAAAAACTGTTTTTT. The chain links TRBV6-2 or TRBV6-3 to TRBJ1-4, with a possible D match to TRBD1 (5 bases). In germline, CDR1 is MNHEY, CDR2 SVGEGT. Trimming took 0 bases from V and 7 from J, leaving 12 bases between them. The CDR3 contains 15 residues.

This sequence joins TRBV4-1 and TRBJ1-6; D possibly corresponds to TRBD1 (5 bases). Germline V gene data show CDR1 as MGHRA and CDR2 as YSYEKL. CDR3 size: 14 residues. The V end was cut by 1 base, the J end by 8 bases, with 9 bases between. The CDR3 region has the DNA TGCGCCAGCAGCCAAGGGGACTGGGATTCACCCCTCCACTTT. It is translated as CASSQGDWDSPLHF.

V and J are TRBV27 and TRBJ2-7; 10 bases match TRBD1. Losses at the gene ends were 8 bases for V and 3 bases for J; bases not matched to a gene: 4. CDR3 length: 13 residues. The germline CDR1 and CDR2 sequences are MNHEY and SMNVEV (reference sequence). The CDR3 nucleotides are TGTGCCAGCTGGGGACAGGGGAACTACGAGCAGTACTTC. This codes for CASWGQGNYEQYF.

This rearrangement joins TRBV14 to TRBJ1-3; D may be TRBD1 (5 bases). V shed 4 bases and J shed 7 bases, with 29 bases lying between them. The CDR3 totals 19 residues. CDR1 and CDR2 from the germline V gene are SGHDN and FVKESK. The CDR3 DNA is TGTGCCAGCAGCCGCCTCTACTCCCGGGACTCGGGTCGGGGGAACACCATATATTTT. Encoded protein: CASSRLYSRDSGRGNTIYF.

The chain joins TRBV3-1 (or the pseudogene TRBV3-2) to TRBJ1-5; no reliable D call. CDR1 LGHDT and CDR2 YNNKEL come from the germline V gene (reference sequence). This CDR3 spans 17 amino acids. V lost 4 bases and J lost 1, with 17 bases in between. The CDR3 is CASSLGWEDGSNQPQHF. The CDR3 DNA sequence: TGTGCCAGCAGCCTGGGCTGGGAGGACGGAAGCAATCAGCCCCAGCATTTT.

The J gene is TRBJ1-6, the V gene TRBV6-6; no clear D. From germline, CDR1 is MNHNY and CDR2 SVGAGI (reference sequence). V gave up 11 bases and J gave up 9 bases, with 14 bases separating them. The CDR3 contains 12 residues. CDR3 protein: CAGGGLSSPLHF. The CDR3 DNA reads TGTGCCGGCGGAGGGCTCTCTTCACCCCTCCACTTT.

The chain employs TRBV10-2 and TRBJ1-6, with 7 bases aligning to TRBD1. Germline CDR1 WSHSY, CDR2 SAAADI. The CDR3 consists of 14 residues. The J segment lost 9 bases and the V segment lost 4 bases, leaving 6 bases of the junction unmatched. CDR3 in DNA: TGCGCCAGCAGTGTGCAGGGGGTAGGTTCACCCCTCCACTTT. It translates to CASSVQGVGSPLHF.

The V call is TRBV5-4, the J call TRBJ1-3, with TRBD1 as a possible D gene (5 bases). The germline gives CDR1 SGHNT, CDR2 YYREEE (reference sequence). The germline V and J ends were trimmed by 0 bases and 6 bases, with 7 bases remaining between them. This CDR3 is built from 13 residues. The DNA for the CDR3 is TGTGCCAGCAGCTTGGCGGGGACAAACACCATATATTTT. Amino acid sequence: CASSLAGTNTIYF.